The 12 T cell receptor beta chains given below trace back to one sample, sequenced in a study of blood T cell repertoires in COVID-19. TCRdb keeps only in-frame clones here, not all; method: immunoSEQ multiplex PCR. The sample includes around 76,000 clones, about 93% of them seen just once. The material sequenced was peripheral blood. Source of these receptors: a human donor in a cohort sampled during active COVID-19.

The gene calls are TRBV4-2 and TRBJ1-3; perhaps TRBD1 as D (5 bases). CDR1 and CDR2 from the germline V gene are LGHNA and YNFKEQ. The CDR3 is 16 amino acids. Trimming left V 0 bases short and J 2 bases short, with 11 bases between. The CDR3 region is CASSQEGPGAGNTIYF. The DNA of the CDR3 is TGTGCCAGCAGCCAAGAGGGGCCGGGTGCTGGAAACACCATATATTTT.

V gene TRBV7-2 combines with J gene TRBJ2-2; TRBD2 might be the D (6 bases). V was shortened by 6 bases and J by 0 bases, with 11 bases between the two germline ends. Looked up from germline, CDR1 is SGHTA and CDR2 is FQGNSA. CDR3 length equals 15 residues. The CDR3 nucleotides read TGTGCCAGCAGTCCGGGGGTCTCGAACACCGGGGAGCTGTTTTTT. Its protein is CASSPGVSNTGELFF. Full variable domain (rest looked up from reference TRBV7-2 and TRBJ2-2): GAGVSQSPSNKVTEKGKDVELRCDPISGHTALYWYRQSLGQGLEFLIYFQGNSAPDKSGLPSDRFSAERTGGSVSTLTIQRTQQEDSAVYLCASSPGVSNTGELFFGEGSRLTVL.

The V and J genes are TRBV10-3 and TRBJ2-5; D perhaps matches TRBD2 (6 bases). V shed 3 bases and J shed 5 bases, with 13 bases lying between them. In germline, CDR1 is ENHRY, CDR2 SYGVKD. The CDR3 length is 14 residues. The CDR3 protein is CAISEGTPGETQYF. The CDR3 bases are TGTGCCATCAGTGAAGGGACTCCCGGGGAGACCCAGTACTTC.

The rearrangement uses TRBV19 and TRBJ1-1; the D gene is possibly TRBD1 (5 bases). Germline V lookup: CDR1 LNHDA, CDR2 SQIVND (reference sequence). This CDR3 is 14 amino acids long. V lost 3 bases and J lost 6, with 14 bases in between. The CDR3 protein is CASSMLGGVAEAFF. In DNA form, the CDR3 reads TGTGCCAGTAGTATGCTTGGGGGGGTAGCTGAAGCTTTCTTT.

V and J are TRBV9 and TRBJ2-1; D gene unclear. Deletions cut 7 bases from V and 9 bases from J, with 8 bases between. The CDR3 runs 10 residues. Germline CDR1 is SGDLS and CDR2 is YYNGEE. The CDR3: CASGLGEQFF. The CDR3 nucleotides are TGTGCCAGCGGTCTCGGTGAGCAGTTCTTC.

This clone was observed a handful of times. This rearrangement joins TRBV7-3 to TRBJ2-7; perhaps TRBD2 as D (6 bases). Germline assignment: CDR1 SGHTA and CDR2 FQGTGA. With 5 bases removed from V and 2 bases from J, the gap between germline ends came to 16 bases. There are 15 residues in the CDR3. The CDR3 spells CASSQAVGGAYEQYF. The CDR3 nucleotides read TGTGCCAGCAGCCAGGCTGTCGGGGGAGCCTACGAGCAGTACTTC.

This chain links TRBV30 with TRBJ2-1, with a tentative D call TRBD1 (6 bases). Trimming took 0 bases from V and 7 from J, leaving 13 bases between them. CDR3 size: 14 residues. CDR1 and CDR2 from the germline V gene are GTSNPN and SVGIG (reference sequence). This CDR3 is CAWSVQGRGNEQFF. As DNA, the CDR3 is TGTGCCTGGAGTGTACAGGGCAGGGGAAATGAGCAGTTCTTC.

The V and J genes are TRBV7-2 and TRBJ1-2, with 8 bases lining up with TRBD1. Germline assignment: CDR1 SGHTA and CDR2 FQGNSA. Trimming cost V 8 bases and J 3 bases; bases outside gene matches: 8. The CDR3 extends over 14 amino acids. CDR3 in DNA: TGTGCCAGCGCCGGACAGGGCATGGACTATGGCTACACCTTC. This translates into CASAGQGMDYGYTF.

The CDR3 sequence is CASSYSRGHEQYF. The CDR3 bases are TGTGCCAGCAGTTACTCGCGGGGCCACGAGCAGTACTTC. This chain uses TRBV6-5 with TRBJ2-7, with TRBD2 as a possible D gene (6 bases). The CDR3 extends over 13 amino acids. With 0 bases removed from V and 5 bases from J, the gap between germline ends came to 8 bases. CDR1 MNHEY and CDR2 SVGAGI come from the germline V gene.

The rearrangement links TRBV4-2 to TRBJ1-2; D is uncertain. In germline, CDR1 is LGHNA, CDR2 YNFKEQ. The length of the CDR3 is 13 residues. V was pared by 0 bases and J by 3 bases, with 5 bases between. In nucleotides, the CDR3 is TGTGCCAGCAGCCAAGACATGTACTATGGCTACACCTTC. Protein sequence: CASSQDMYYGYTF.

This clone appeared once. The rearrangement links TRBV7-6 to TRBJ2-3; perhaps TRBD2 as D (6 bases). Germline lookup yields CDR1 SGHVS and CDR2 FNYEAQ. CDR3 length: 16 residues. V shed 4 bases and J shed 3 bases, with 17 bases lying between them. The CDR3 is CASSSPPGVRTDTQYF. Here the CDR3 DNA reads TGTGCCAGCAGCTCTCCGCCGGGGGTCAGGACAGATACGCAGTATTTT.

The chain combines TRBV20-1 with TRBJ1-2; no firm D call. CDR3 size: 11 residues. The germline V gene encodes CDR1 DFQATT and CDR2 SNEGSKA (reference sequence). The V and J ends lost 4 bases and 8 bases respectively, with 11 bases between them. The CDR3 spells CSANYRGGYTF. The DNA for the CDR3 is TGCAGTGCTAATTATCGCGGGGGCTACACCTTC.